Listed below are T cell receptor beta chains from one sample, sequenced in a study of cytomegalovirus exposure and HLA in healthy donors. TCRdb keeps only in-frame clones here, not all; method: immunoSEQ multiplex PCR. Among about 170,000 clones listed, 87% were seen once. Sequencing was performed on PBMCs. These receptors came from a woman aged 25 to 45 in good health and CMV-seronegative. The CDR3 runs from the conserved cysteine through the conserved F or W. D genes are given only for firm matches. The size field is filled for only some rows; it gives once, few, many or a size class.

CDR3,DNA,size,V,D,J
CSVRDRGINGYTF,TGCAGCGTCCGAGACAGGGGGATCAATGGCTACACCTTC,.,TRBV29-1,TRBD1,TRBJ1-2
CSVEQGNFPSSGNTIYF,TGCAGCGTTGAACAGGGGAATTTCCCGAGCTCTGGAAACACCATATATTTT,.,TRBV29-1,.,TRBJ1-3
CASSQSTTTETQYF,TGTGCCAGCAGCCAATCGACGACTACCGAGACCCAGTACTTC,.,TRBV16,.,TRBJ2-5
CATSRTRDRDEQYF,TGTGCCACCAGCAGAACCCGGGACAGGGACGAGCAGTACTTC,.,TRBV15,TRBD1,TRBJ2-7
CASTTGTTPSTDTQYF,TGTGCCAGCACCACCGGGACTACCCCTAGCACAGATACGCAGTATTTT,.,TRBV6-6,TRBD2,TRBJ2-3
CASSLVGTDTQYF,TGTGCCAGCAGCTTGGTAGGCACAGATACGCAGTATTTT,.,TRBV5-4,.,TRBJ2-3
CASSPGVDYEQYF,TGCGCCAGCAGCCCCGGGGTAGATTACGAGCAGTACTTC,.,TRBV5-1,.,TRBJ2-7
CASSIRTGTGGRSQPQHF,TGTGCCAGTAGTATAAGGACCGGGACAGGGGGCCGAAGTCAGCCCCAGCATTTT,.,TRBV19,TRBD1,TRBJ1-5
CASSYSGGADEQFF,TGCGCCAGCAGCTATAGCGGGGGGGCGGATGAGCAGTTCTTC,once,TRBV5-1,TRBD2,TRBJ2-1
CASSLSTGLPYEQYF,TGTGCCAGCAGCTTGTCAACAGGCTTACCTTACGAGCAGTACTTC,.,TRBV5-8,.,TRBJ2-7
CASALDPGQPYGYTF,TGTGCCAGCGCCTTGGACCCCGGACAGCCCTATGGCTACACCTTC,.,TRBV19,.,TRBJ1-2
CASSERSPSAGANVLTF,TGTGCCAGCAGTGAGAGATCCCCTAGCGCTGGGGCCAACGTCCTGACTTTC,once,TRBV2,.,TRBJ2-6
CASSYFRDSNTEAFF,TGTGCCAGCAGTTACTTTCGGGACAGTAACACTGAAGCTTTCTTT,.,TRBV6-5,TRBD1,TRBJ1-1
CASSLGGPPELFF,TGTGCCAGCAGCTTAGGGGGGCCCCCGGAGCTGTTTTTT,.,TRBV7-2,.,TRBJ2-2
CASSLFIDTNTEAFF,TGTGCCAGCAGCCTATTCATAGACACGAACACTGAAGCTTTCTTT,.,TRBV4-2,.,TRBJ1-1
CASKTNQYF,TGTGCCAGTAAAACAAACCAGTACTTC,few,TRBV19,.,TRBJ2-5
CASSYLDRIYEQYF,TGTGCCAGCAGTTACCTGGACAGGATCTACGAGCAGTACTTC,.,TRBV6-5,TRBD1,TRBJ2-7
CASSPRLAWFSYEQYF,TGTGCCAGCAGCCCCAGACTAGCGTGGTTCAGCTACGAGCAGTACTTC,few,TRBV7-2,TRBD2,TRBJ2-7
CASRRAQDTYGYTF,TGCGCCAGCAGACGAGCCCAGGATACCTATGGCTACACCTTC,once,TRBV5-1,.,TRBJ1-2
CASSTGGYEQYF,TGTGCCAGCAGTACGGGGGGGTACGAGCAGTACTTC,.,TRBV6-5,TRBD2,TRBJ2-7